The entry below describes one T cell receptor (beta chain). Its antigen is undetermined. The sorted Tregs were CD4+CD25+CD127-/low cells. Study-wide results and caveats: Tumor memory CD4+ T cell TCR gene usage clustered with blood and lymph node memory CD4+ cells and lymph node naive CD4+ cells. Whole repertoires were not studied in the larger cohort, only one V-J beta rearrangement. Tumor Treg TCRs overlapped most with tumor naive CD4+ cells.

Constant-region reverse primers amplified full-length variable regions, followed by semi-nested Nested Universal Primer A PCR. TCRdb processed the 5' RACE reads anew with MiXCR; each CDR3 protein has one entry. The sample gives approximately 50,000 distinct CDR3 sequences, roughly 28% of which show up once; less than 2.5% is in the top ten. This TCR was sampled from a female donor with breast cancer. The sequencing sample was made of tumor-infiltrating Tregs sorted from the breast tumor.

The CDR3 spells CASSLGQGKHNEQFF. The CDR3 DNA reads as TGCGCCAGCAGCTTAGGGCAGGGAAAACACAATGAGCAGTTCTTC. V gene TRBV5-1 combines with J gene TRBJ2-1; maybe TRBD1 (5 bases). The CDR3 covers 15 residues. V was shortened by 2 bases and J by 5 bases, with 14 bases between the two germline ends. CDR1 and CDR2 from the germline V gene are SGHRS and YFSETQ.